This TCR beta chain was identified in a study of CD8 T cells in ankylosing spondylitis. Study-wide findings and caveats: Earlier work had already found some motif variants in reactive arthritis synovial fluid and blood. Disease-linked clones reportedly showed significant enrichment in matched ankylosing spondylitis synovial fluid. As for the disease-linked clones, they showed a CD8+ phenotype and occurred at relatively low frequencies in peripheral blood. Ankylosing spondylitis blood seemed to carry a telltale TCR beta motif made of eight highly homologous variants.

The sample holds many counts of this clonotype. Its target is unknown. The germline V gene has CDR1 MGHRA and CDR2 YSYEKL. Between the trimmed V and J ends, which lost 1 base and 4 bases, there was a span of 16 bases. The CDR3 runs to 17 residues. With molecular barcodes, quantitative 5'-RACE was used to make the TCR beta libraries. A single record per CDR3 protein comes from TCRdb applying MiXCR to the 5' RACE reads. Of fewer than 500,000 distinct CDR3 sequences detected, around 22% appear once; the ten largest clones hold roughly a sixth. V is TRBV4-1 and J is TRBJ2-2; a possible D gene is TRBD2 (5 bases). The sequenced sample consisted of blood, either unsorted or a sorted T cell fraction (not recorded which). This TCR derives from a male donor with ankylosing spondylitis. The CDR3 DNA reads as TGCGCCAGCAGCCAAGTCCACACCAGCGAGGGCACCGGGGAGCTGTTTTTT. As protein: CASSQVHTSEGTGELFF.